These T cell receptor beta chains were read from a single sample in a study of shared clonotypes between healthy human individuals. The repertoire was sequenced with immunoSEQ multiplex PCR; TCRdb's copy has only in-frame clones and lacks some. The sample shows around 750,000 clones, under 80% of them seen only once. The sample was memory CD4+ T cells sorted from blood. These receptors all stem from a woman aged 25 to 39 in good health. Both conserved end residues are part of each CDR3. The order of the fields is D gene, V gene, clone size, J gene, CDR3 protein, CDR3 DNA. A D gene is named only where the DNA matches it firmly. For some rows the clone size is stated as once, few or many, or as a class when expanded; others skip it.

TRBD2,TRBV18,few,TRBJ2-7,CASSRNPQTSGRATFHEQYF,TGTGCCAGCTCCCGCAATCCTCAGACTAGCGGGAGGGCCACGTTCCACGAGCAGTACTTC
.,TRBV13,.,TRBJ2-4,CASSPPSAWEAKNIQYF,TGTGCCAGCAGCCCCCCCTCGGCGTGGGAGGCCAAAAACATTCAGTACTTC
TRBD1,TRBV28,.,TRBJ2-3,CASSLFRGRTDTQYF,TGTGCCAGCAGTTTATTCAGGGGGCGCACAGATACGCAGTATTTT
.,TRBV5-1,.,TRBJ2-2,CASRSLGGEGTGELFF,TGCGCCAGCAGATCCCTGGGGGGAGAAGGAACCGGGGAGCTGTTTTTT
.,TRBV29-1,.,TRBJ1-5,CSVAEGDQPQHF,TGCAGCGTTGCGGAGGGGGATCAGCCCCAGCATTTT
.,TRBV9,.,TRBJ2-2,CASSVSRLTGELFF,TGTGCCAGCAGCGTATCTCGACTCACCGGGGAGCTGTTTTTT
.,TRBV18,.,TRBJ1-1,CASSPRRDLEAFF,TGTGCCAGCTCACCACGCAGGGACCTTGAAGCTTTCTTT
TRBD1,TRBV2,.,TRBJ1-2,CASSGGMTGDGYTF,TGTGCCAGCAGTGGGGGGATGACAGGGGATGGCTACACCTTC
.,TRBV29-1,once,TRBJ2-3,CSVARGPGDTQYF,TGCAGCGTTGCTCGGGGCCCCGGAGATACGCAGTATTTT
TRBD2,TRBV5-1,.,TRBJ2-3,CASSLTSGGGDTQYF,TGCGCCAGCAGCTTGACTAGCGGAGGGGGGGATACGCAGTATTTT
TRBD1,TRBV30,.,TRBJ2-7,CAWSSGTGLLEQYF,TGTGCCTGGAGTTCCGGGACAGGACTTCTGGAGCAGTACTTC